Below, 22 T cell receptor beta chains from the same sample are listed, as sequenced in a study of radiotherapy plus CTLA-4 blockade in lung cancer. Repertoires were generated with immunoSEQ multiplex PCR, while TCRdb's copy carries only in-frame clones and drops some. The sample includes more than 25,000 clones, roughly 83% of them seen just once. The source was peripheral blood, collected from a patient treated with radiotherapy plus ipilimumab. All receptors derive from a human donor with non-small cell lung cancer that progressed on radiotherapy plus ipilimumab.

V and J are TRBV6-5 and TRBJ1-1; D possibly corresponds to TRBD1 (6 bases). The germline gives CDR1 MNHEY, CDR2 SVGAGI. The CDR3 runs to 15 residues. The germline V and J ends were trimmed by 2 bases and 4 bases, with 14 bases remaining between them. The CDR3 spells CASSYIGGASTEAFF. As DNA, the CDR3 is TGTGCCAGCAGTTACATCGGGGGGGCGAGCACTGAAGCTTTCTTT.

V gene TRBV28 combines with J gene TRBJ2-1, with 12 bases fitting TRBD2. The trim removed 6 bases at V and 8 bases at J, leaving 11 bases unmatched. Germline V gene sequence: CDR1 MDHEN, CDR2 SYDVKM. The CDR3 totals 16 residues. The CDR3 sequence is CASRAIETSGSDEQFF. DNA for the CDR3: TGTGCCAGCAGGGCGATCGAGACTAGCGGGAGTGATGAGCAGTTCTTC.

The rearrangement joins TRBV13 to TRBJ2-5; D possibly uses TRBD1 or TRBD2 (6 bases each). Trimming shortened V by 0 bases and J by 4 bases, and 15 bases separated the two germline ends. The CDR3 covers 16 residues. CDR1 and CDR2 from the germline V gene are PRHDT and FYEKMQ (reference sequence). CDR3 in DNA: TGTGCCAGCAGCTTAGGAGGGGGAGTGGGGGGAGAGACCCAGTACTTC. This translates into CASSLGGGVGGETQYF.

This clone has just one count. This rearrangement joins TRBV6-6 to TRBJ2-3, with D possibly being TRBD1 (6 bases). V was pared by 5 bases and J by 4 bases, with 10 bases between. Germline loops: CDR1 MNHNY, CDR2 SVGAGI (reference sequence). CDR3 length equals 13 residues. CDR3 amino acids: CASSRQGSDTQYF. CDR3 nucleotide sequence: TGTGCCAGCAGTCGCCAGGGGTCAGATACGCAGTATTTT.

The chain combines TRBV5-1 with TRBJ2-3, with 10 positions matching TRBD2. Germline V gene lookup returns CDR1 SGHRS and CDR2 YFSETQ. This CDR3 is built from 16 residues. J gave up 2 bases and V 2 bases, and 5 bases lay outside the gene matches. The CDR3 nucleotides read TGCGCCAGCAGCTTTAACCTAGCGGGAGCCACAGATACGCAGTATTTT. Translation gives CASSFNLAGATDTQYF.

The chain uses TRBV6-5 and TRBJ2-1; 7 bases line up with TRBD2. This CDR3 region has 15 residues. Germline V gives CDR1 MNHEY, CDR2 SVGAGI. J lost 8 bases, V lost 5 bases, and 12 bases had no gene match. The CDR3 reads CASSISPGLRYEQFF. CDR3 coding DNA: TGTGCCAGCAGTATCTCACCGGGACTAAGGTATGAGCAGTTCTTC.

The gene calls are TRBV11-2 and TRBJ1-1; D gene ambiguous. Per the germline V gene, CDR1 is SGHAT and CDR2 is FQNNGV. V lost 0 bases and J lost 8, with 16 bases in between. The length of the CDR3 is 15 residues. The CDR3 here is CASSLDPTAGSEAFF. The CDR3 coding sequence is TGTGCCAGCAGCTTAGATCCCACGGCGGGCAGCGAAGCTTTCTTT.

This clone was detected a few times. The chain carries TRBV7-6 and TRBJ2-7; D not certain. CDR3 length: 13 residues. Trimming cost V 1 base and J 6 bases, with 10 bases left between them. The germline V gene has CDR1 SGHVS and CDR2 FNYEAQ. CDR3 protein: CASSLVSAAEQYF. The CDR3 DNA reads TGTGCCAGCAGCTTAGTTTCTGCCGCCGAGCAGTACTTC.

The chain carries TRBV19 and TRBJ2-7; perhaps TRBD1 as D (5 bases). V lost 3 bases and J lost 3, with 15 bases in between. CDR1 and CDR2 from the germline V gene are LNHDA and SQIVND (reference sequence). The CDR3 sequence is 15 residues long. Here the CDR3 reads CASSMGRDPYYEQYF. DNA for the CDR3: TGTGCCAGTAGTATGGGCAGGGATCCCTACTACGAGCAGTACTTC. Drawing the rest from reference TRBV19 and TRBJ2-7, the complete variable domain is DGGITQSPKYLFRKEGQNVTLSCEQNLNHDAMYWYRQDPGQGLRLIYYSQIVNDFQKGDIAEGYSVSREKKESFPLTVTSAQKNPTAFYLCASSMGRDPYYEQYFGPGTRLTVT.

V is TRBV5-8 and J is TRBJ1-2; no clear D. CDR3 size: 14 residues. Trimming took off 9 bases at V and 3 bases at J, with 18 bases between the two ends. The germline V gene encodes CDR1 SGHTS and CDR2 YDEGEE. The CDR3 here is CANHLKSLDYGYTF. The CDR3 DNA reads TGTGCCAACCACCTGAAAAGTTTGGACTATGGCTACACCTTC.

The chain joins TRBV5-4 to TRBJ2-2; either TRBD1 or TRBD2 may supply D (5 bases each). Germline CDR1 reads SGHNT; CDR2 reads YYREEE (reference sequence). The CDR3 spans 16 residues. Trimming took 0 bases from V and 6 from J, leaving 15 bases between them. The CDR3 reads CASSLDPGGSAGELFF. The CDR3 coding sequence is TGTGCCAGCAGCTTGGATCCTGGGGGTAGCGCCGGGGAGCTGTTTTTT.

The chain is built from TRBV2 and TRBJ1-1; 7 bases agree with TRBD1. V lost 8 bases to trimming and J lost 4 bases; unmatched junction nucleotides: 4. Germline CDR1 is SNHLY and CDR2 is FYNNEI. The CDR3 has 12 residues. This CDR3 is CASVDRLTEAFF. CDR3 nucleotides: TGTGCCAGCGTGGACAGGCTCACTGAAGCTTTCTTT.

There are a few counts of this clone. The chain combines TRBV5-1 with TRBJ2-2; 7 bases line up with TRBD2. The CDR3 extends over 19 amino acids. Germline-derived CDR1 and CDR2 are SGHRS and YFSETQ. V gave up 0 bases and J gave up 8 bases; unmatched junction bases: 19. The CDR3 region has the DNA TGCGCCAGCAGCTTGGCCCTTCAGACTAGATCGGGGACTACTGGGGAGCTGTTTTTT. Its protein is CASSLALQTRSGTTGELFF.

This chain connects TRBV14 to TRBJ1-6, with D uncertain. Trimming cost V 1 base and J 9 bases, with 7 bases left between them. This CDR3 is built from 13 residues. Germline values: CDR1 SGHDN, CDR2 FVKESK. CDR3 DNA: TGTGCCAGCAGCCAAGGGGGTCGTTCACCCCTCCACTTT. Protein: CASSQGGRSPLHF.

The CDR3 loop is CASSLALVVTGELFF. The CDR3, as DNA: TGTGCCAGCAGCTTAGCCCTAGTTGTCACCGGGGAGCTGTTTTTT. The chain links TRBV7-8 to TRBJ2-2; D ambiguous. The germline CDR1 and CDR2 sequences are SGHVS and FQNEAQ. This CDR3 spans 15 amino acids. Between the trimmed V and J ends, which lost 0 bases and 4 bases, there was a span of 9 bases. Full variable domain (missing parts from reference TRBV7-8 and TRBJ2-2): GAGVSQSPRYKVAKRGQDVALRCDPISGHVSLFWYQQALGQGPEFLTYFQNEAQLDKSGLPSDRFFAERPEGSVSTLKIQRTQQEDSAVYLCASSLALVVTGELFFGEGSRLTVL.

The rearrangement uses TRBV7-6 and TRBJ1-5; D unresolved. V lost 1 base to trimming and J lost 6 bases, with 13 bases between them. The length of the CDR3 is 15 residues. CDR1 is SGHVS, CDR2 FNYEAQ, per germline. DNA for the CDR3: TGTGCCAGCAGCTTAGATGAGGGTCCCGGTCAGCCCCAGCATTTT. Its protein product is CASSLDEGPGQPQHF.

This clone was detected a few times. Germline and junction disagree at one end, which may indicate a read error. V gene TRBV15 combines with J gene TRBJ2-4; 7 bases agree with TRBD1. CDR3 size: 15 residues. Germline V gives CDR1 LNHNV, CDR2 YYDKDF (reference sequence). The CDR3 protein is CATSGDRVTKNIQYF. The DNA for the CDR3 is TGTGCCACCAGCGGAGACAGGGTAACCAAAAACATTCAGTACTTC.

In this sample, this clone turned up a few times. The V and J genes are TRBV28 and TRBJ2-7; 7 bases fit TRBD1. V trimming: 5 bases; J trimming: 5 bases; junction bases outside the gene matches: 9. The germline CDR1 and CDR2 sequences are MDHEN and SYDVKM. The CDR3 runs 14 residues. The CDR3 DNA follows: TGTGCCAGCAGTCACCTGGACGGACAGGACGAGCAGTACTTC. It is translated as CASSHLDGQDEQYF.

This rearrangement joins TRBV6-5 to TRBJ2-1; 7 nucleotides line up with TRBD1. The CDR3 is 13 residues long. The V and J ends lost 6 bases and 4 bases, in that order; junction bases with no gene match: 3. Per the germline V gene, CDR1 is MNHEY and CDR2 is SVGAGI. The CDR3 loop reads CASSRDRYNEQFF. CDR3 in DNA: TGTGCCAGCAGCCGGGACAGATACAATGAGCAGTTCTTC.

A remark on this clone: One junction end disagrees with the germline gene, perhaps due to a read error. This chain links TRBV18 with TRBJ1-1; D call uncertain. The CDR3 spans 13 residues. Looked up from germline, CDR1 is KGHSH and CDR2 is LQKENI. CDR3 sequence: CTSSPHGNTEAFF. In DNA form, the CDR3 reads TGTACCAGCTCACCCCACGGGAACACTGAAGCTTTCTTT.

V gene TRBV19 combines with J gene TRBJ1-5, with D unclear. Trimming took 6 bases from V and 2 from J, leaving 11 bases between them. CDR1 is LNHDA, CDR2 SQIVND, per germline (reference sequence). The CDR3 is 14 residues long. CDR3 loop: CASSPTEGNQPQHF. Written as DNA, the CDR3 is TGTGCCAGTAGCCCAACGGAAGGCAATCAGCCCCAGCATTTT.

This rearrangement joins TRBV6-6 to TRBJ1-5, with D unresolved. There are 14 residues in the CDR3. From germline, CDR1 is MNHNY and CDR2 SVGAGI (reference sequence). Deletions cut 5 bases from V and 5 bases from J, with 13 bases between. The CDR3 sequence: CASSTGSLDQPQHF. As DNA, the CDR3 is TGTGCCAGCAGTACCGGGAGTCTAGATCAGCCCCAGCATTTT.